The T cell receptor (beta chain) described here comes from a study of blood T cell repertoires in COVID-19. Per the authors' pipeline: The authors estimated nucleated cell counts from reference gene primer amplification. Sequencing was performed with immunoSEQ multiplex PCR; in TCRdb, only in-frame clones are kept and a portion is missing. D and trimming come from the DNA, and the V and J calls and clone size come from that table. The profile shows 360,000 or so clones, about 90% of them singletons. The V and J ends lost 5 bases and 0 bases, in that order; junction bases with no gene match: 9. There are 16 residues in the CDR3. Germline V gives CDR1 SGHVS, CDR2 FNYEAQ. Everyone who took part was about 18 to 90 years old, and they came from about two dozen US areas. Two consecutive negative NP/OP PCR tests, clearance, or resolved symptoms defined Cohort 3 recovery.

The material sequenced was PBMCs or T cells enriched from blood (not recorded which). The TCR originated in a woman in her 30s who had recovered from COVID-19. The V call is TRBV7-6, the J call TRBJ2-7; 8 bases map to TRBD1. CDR3 bases: TGTGCCAGCAGCACAAGGACAGGGCGGAGCTCCTACGAGCAGTACTTC. This sequence encodes CASSTRTGRSSYEQYF.